This TCR beta chain derives from a study of monozygotic twins with inflammatory bowel disease. Reanalyzing the 5' RACE reads, TCRdb keeps one entry per CDR3 protein, without DNA. The listing records around 97,000 distinct CDR3 sequences. The CDR3 runs to 13 residues. Germline V gives CDR1 MGHRA, CDR2 YSYEKL. The clonotype comes from a human donor with ulcerative colitis or Crohn's disease, or a healthy co-twin of an affected twin (not recorded which). The chain employs TRBV4-1 and TRBJ2-7; TCRdb's assignment of TRBD2 cannot be checked, as there is no DNA. The sequenced sample consisted of blood. CDR3 in amino acids: CASSQGTSYEQYF.